A single sample is the source of the 19 T cell receptor beta chains below, sequenced in a study of blood T cell repertoires in COVID-19. The protocol was immunoSEQ multiplex PCR, while the TCRdb copy is restricted to in-frame clones and leaves out a portion. This table has 200,000 to 300,000 clones, about 88% appearing once. The sequencing input was peripheral blood. These receptors originate from a woman aged 60-75 years with COVID-19, enrolled during active disease.

The chain carries TRBV10-3 and TRBJ2-3; D unresolved. V was shortened by 10 bases and J by 2 bases, with 19 bases between the two germline ends. CDR3 length: 15 amino acids. Germline CDR1 reads ENHRY; CDR2 reads SYGVKD. The CDR3 loop reads CATHPVRYPTDTQYF. As DNA, the CDR3 is TGTGCCACCCATCCTGTTCGGTACCCCACAGATACGCAGTATTTT.

This clone was picked up one time. The chain links TRBV25-1 to TRBJ2-1; 9 bases agree with TRBD1. The junction had 4 bases not matched to a gene; V was cut back by 6 bases and J by 1 base. This CDR3 is 15 amino acids long. CDR1 and CDR2 (germline): MGHDK, SYGVNS. The CDR3 protein is CASREDRGSYNEQFF. CDR3 coding DNA: TGTGCCAGCAGAGAAGACAGGGGGTCCTACAATGAGCAGTTCTTC.

The rearrangement uses TRBV23-1 and TRBJ2-1, with 9 bases matching TRBD2. TRBV23-1 is recorded as an ORF, its role being uncertain. The J segment lost 12 bases and the V segment lost 3 bases, leaving 15 bases of the junction unmatched. The CDR3 covers 16 residues. The CDR3 DNA sequence: TGCGCCAGCAGTCACCCGAGACTAGCGGAGGTCCCAGGGCAGTTCTTC. This sequence encodes CASSHPRLAEVPGQFF.

V is TRBV29-1 and J is TRBJ2-4, with D possibly matching TRBD2 (5 bases). The CDR3 loop spans 12 amino acids. V lost 4 bases to trimming and J lost 9 bases, with 13 bases between them. The germline V gene encodes CDR1 SQVTM and CDR2 ANQGSEA. The DNA for the CDR3 is TGCAGCGTTGTGGCTAGCCTAGGCATTCAGTACTTC. This sequence encodes CSVVASLGIQYF.

The rearrangement joins TRBV28 to TRBJ2-3, with D possibly being TRBD1 (6 bases). The CDR3 runs to 15 residues. V was trimmed by 8 bases and J by 3 bases, leaving 18 bases between them. Germline V CDR1 and CDR2: MDHEN, SYDVKM. The CDR3 bases are TGTGCCAGCGGTGTTGGCAGGGGACGAACAGATACGCAGTATTTT. Amino acid sequence: CASGVGRGRTDTQYF.

CDR3 in DNA: TGTGCCAGCAGCTCGACAGGGGTCCTAAATACGCAGTATTTT. The encoded protein is CASSSTGVLNTQYF. This chain connects TRBV7-3 to TRBJ2-3; 8 positions agree with TRBD1. CDR1 is SGHTA and CDR2 is FQGTGA in the germline V gene. After removal of 4 bases from V and 7 bases from J, the junction contained 7 bases not matched to a gene. CDR3 length equals 14 residues.

This clone was seen once. The genes are TRBV24-1 and TRBJ2-5, with D possibly being TRBD2 (7 bases). The CDR3 totals 16 residues. V lost 4 bases to trimming and J lost 5 bases, with 19 bases between them. Per the germline V gene, CDR1 is KGHDR and CDR2 is SFDVKD. In DNA, the CDR3 is TGTGCCACCAGTGACCCGGGGGCGGGAGAGGGGGAGACCCAGTACTTC. Amino acid sequence: CATSDPGAGEGETQYF.

The chain is built from TRBV29-1 and TRBJ2-1, with 12 bases fitting TRBD2. The trim removed 6 bases at V and 5 bases at J, leaving 11 bases unmatched. Germline V gene data show CDR1 as SQVTM and CDR2 as ANQGSEA. The CDR3 contains 16 residues. DNA of the CDR3: TGCAGCGTCCGGACTAGCGGGATGGGGGCCCACAATGAGCAGTTCTTC. This codes for CSVRTSGMGAHNEQFF.

The chain links TRBV3-1 (or the pseudogene TRBV3-2) to TRBJ1-6; D may be TRBD1 (5 bases). The germline V gene encodes CDR1 LGHDT and CDR2 YNNKEL (reference sequence). The CDR3 length is 13 residues. The V end was cut by 6 bases, the J end by 8 bases, with 11 bases between. The CDR3 DNA sequence: TGTGCCAGCAGGCATTCCAGGGATTCACCCCTCCACTTT. Amino acids: CASRHSRDSPLHF.

The V and J genes are TRBV19 and TRBJ1-4; 9 bases are a match to TRBD1. V was clipped by 4 bases and J by 4 bases; unmatched bases: 7. Germline-derived CDR1 and CDR2 are LNHDA and SQIVND (reference sequence). This CDR3 has 16 residues. CDR3 protein: CASSKPGQGYNEKLFF. Written as DNA, the CDR3 is TGTGCCAGTAGTAAGCCGGGACAGGGCTATAATGAAAAACTGTTTTTT.

Of note for this clone: The sample carries other DNA sequences with the same CDR3. This chain uses TRBV7-9 with TRBJ1-5; the D is unclear. V lost 2 bases, J lost 5 bases, and 7 bases lay in between. Germline CDR1 reads SEHNR; CDR2 reads FQNEAQ (reference sequence). This CDR3 has 13 amino acids. The CDR3 sequence is CASSLYGDQPQHF. The CDR3 DNA follows: TGTGCCAGCAGCTTATACGGTGATCAGCCCCAGCATTTT.

The chain joins TRBV5-1 to TRBJ1-2; D remains unclear. Germline V gene sequence: CDR1 SGHRS, CDR2 YFSETQ. The CDR3 spans 13 residues. Between the trimmed V and J ends, which lost 4 bases and 8 bases, there was a span of 15 bases. This CDR3 is CASSPHTREGYTF. CDR3 in DNA: TGCGCCAGCAGCCCCCACACGAGGGAGGGCTACACCTTC.

V usage is TRBV30 and J usage is TRBJ1-6; 9 positions match TRBD1. CDR1 GTSNPN and CDR2 SVGIG come from the germline V gene (reference sequence). The CDR3 covers 15 residues. V was clipped by 1 base and J by 9 bases; unmatched bases: 7. CDR3 residues: CAWSGMRTGVSPLHF. The CDR3 coding sequence is TGTGCCTGGAGTGGGATGAGGACAGGGGTTTCACCCCTCCACTTT.

The chain combines TRBV12-3 or TRBV12-4 with TRBJ1-5; perhaps TRBD1 as D (6 bases). V was cut by 4 bases and J by 9 bases, with 13 bases left in between. The CDR3 runs to 13 residues. CDR3 DNA sequence: TGTGCCAGCAGTTCCCGGGAGGGGGGGCCCCAGCATTTT. As protein: CASSSREGGPQHF.

This clone was recorded only once. The chain carries TRBV6-6 and TRBJ1-3; tentative D call: TRBD1 (6 bases). The CDR3 runs to 13 residues. In germline, CDR1 is MNHNY, CDR2 SVGAGI (reference sequence). The V end was cut by 6 bases, the J end by 4 bases, with 10 bases between. Written as DNA, the CDR3 is TGTGCCAGCAGAGCTGACAGGGGAAACACCATATATTTT. Protein product: CASRADRGNTIYF.

This sequence joins TRBV7-2 and TRBJ1-5; 9 bases align to TRBD1. CDR3 length: 17 amino acids. Germline CDR1 SGHTA, CDR2 FQGNSA. J was trimmed by 6 bases and V by 0 bases; bases with no gene match: 9. CDR3 DNA sequence: TGTGCCAGCAGCTTAGCGCTAGGGACAGGGAAGGGTCAGCCCCAGCATTTT. Its protein product is CASSLALGTGKGQPQHF.

The sample holds many counts of this clone. V and J are TRBV6-5 and TRBJ2-7; the match to TRBD1 covers 9 bases. The CDR3 consists of 16 residues. With V trimmed by 0 bases and J by 1 base, 4 bases remained unmatched. Germline CDR1 MNHEY, CDR2 SVGAGI. In DNA form, the CDR3 reads TGTGCCAGCAGTTACTCTATCGGACAGGGGTCCTACGAGCAGTACTTC. It yields the protein CASSYSIGQGSYEQYF.

This clone was detected a few times. The chain carries TRBV6-6 and TRBJ1-2; D is perhaps TRBD1 (5 bases). The germline V and J ends were trimmed by 6 bases and 5 bases, with 10 bases remaining between them. Germline CDR1 MNHNY, CDR2 SVGAGI (reference sequence). The CDR3 length is 12 residues. CDR3 DNA: TGTGCCAGCAGCCCGACAGTATATGGCTACACCTTC. This encodes CASSPTVYGYTF.

The CDR3 bases are TGTGCCAGCAGCTTAGAGGCGTGGCAGGGTAGGGCAGATACGCAGTATTTT. Amino acids: CASSLEAWQGRADTQYF. The chain is built from TRBV11-3 and TRBJ2-3; D is possibly TRBD1 (5 bases). The germline gives CDR1 SGHNT, CDR2 YENEEA. CDR3 length: 17 residues. V lost 0 bases, J lost 4 bases, and 17 bases lay in between.